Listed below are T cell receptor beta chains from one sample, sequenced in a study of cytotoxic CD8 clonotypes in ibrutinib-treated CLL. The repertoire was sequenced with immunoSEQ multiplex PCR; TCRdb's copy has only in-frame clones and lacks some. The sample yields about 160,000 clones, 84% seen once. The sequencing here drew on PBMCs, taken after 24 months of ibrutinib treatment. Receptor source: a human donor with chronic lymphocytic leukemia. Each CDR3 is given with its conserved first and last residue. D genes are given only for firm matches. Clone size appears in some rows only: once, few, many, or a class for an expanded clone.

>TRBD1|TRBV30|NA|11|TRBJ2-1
CACGTGNEQFF
TGTGCCTGTGGGACAGGGAATGAGCAGTTCTTC
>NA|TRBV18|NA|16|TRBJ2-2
CASSPSRGGGTGELFF
TGTGCCAGCTCACCTTCCAGGGGTGGTGGCACCGGGGAGCTGTTTTTT
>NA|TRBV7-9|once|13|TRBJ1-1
CASTLSGFAEAFF
TGTGCCAGCACCCTCTCCGGGTTCGCGGAAGCTTTCTTT
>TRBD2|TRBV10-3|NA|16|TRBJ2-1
CATSRPSGGGNNEQFF
TGTGCCACCTCACGCCCTAGCGGGGGGGGAAACAATGAGCAGTTCTTC
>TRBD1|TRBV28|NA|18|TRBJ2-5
CASSPEPYAGGFGETQYF
TGTGCCAGCAGTCCCGAACCTTATGCAGGGGGCTTTGGAGAGACCCAGTACTTC
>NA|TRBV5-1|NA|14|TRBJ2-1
CASSWGGSYNEQFF
TGCGCCAGCAGCTGGGGTGGGTCCTACAATGAGCAGTTCTTC
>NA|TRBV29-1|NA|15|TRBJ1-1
CSVGPSLVGNTEAFF
TGCAGCGTTGGGCCCTCGTTAGTAGGGAACACTGAAGCTTTCTTT
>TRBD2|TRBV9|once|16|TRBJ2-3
CASSVGTSGGTDTQYF
TGTGCCAGCAGCGTAGGGACTAGCGGGGGCACAGATACGCAGTATTTT
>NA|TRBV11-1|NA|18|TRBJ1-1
CASSSAGTRGELNTEAFF
TGTGCCAGCAGCTCAGCCGGGACAAGAGGGGAGTTGAACACTGAAGCTTTCTTT
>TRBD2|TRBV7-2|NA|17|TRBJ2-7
CASSLRRSAGGTSEQYF
TGTGCCAGCAGCTTAAGGCGGTCGGCGGGAGGAACTTCTGAGCAGTACTTC
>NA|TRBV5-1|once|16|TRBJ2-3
CASSRGGQPSTDTQYF
TGCGCCAGCAGCCGAGGCGGACAGCCTAGCACAGATACGCAGTATTTT
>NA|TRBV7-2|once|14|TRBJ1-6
CASTLGLHNSPLHF
TGTGCCAGCACCTTGGGACTCCATAATTCACCCCTCCACTTT
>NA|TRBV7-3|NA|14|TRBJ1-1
CASSLGVMNTEAFF
TGTGCCAGCAGCTTGGGGGTGATGAACACTGAAGCTTTCTTT
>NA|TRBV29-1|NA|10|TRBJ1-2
CSVEVPNYTF
TGCAGCGTTGAAGTACCAAACTACACCTTC
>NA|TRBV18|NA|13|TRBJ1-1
CASSKSSGTEAFF
TGTGCCAGCTCCAAATCCTCCGGGACAGAAGCTTTCTTT
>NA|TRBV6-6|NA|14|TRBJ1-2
CASSRQATNYGYTF
TGTGCCAGCAGTAGACAGGCAACTAACTATGGCTACACCTTC
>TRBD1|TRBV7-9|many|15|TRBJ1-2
CASRQNGQDSYGYTF
TGTGCCAGCAGACAAAACGGACAGGACTCTTATGGCTACACCTTC
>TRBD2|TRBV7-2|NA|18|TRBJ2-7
CASSFNPLAGRTSYEQYF
TGTGCCAGCAGCTTTAACCCCCTAGCGGGGCGCACCTCCTACGAGCAGTACTTC
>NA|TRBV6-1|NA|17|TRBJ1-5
CASSVQVAGNSNQPQHF
TGTGCCAGCAGTGTTCAAGTGGCGGGAAATAGCAATCAGCCCCAGCATTTT
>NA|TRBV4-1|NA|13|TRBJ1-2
CASSQSGWYGYTF
TGCGCCAGCAGCCAATCAGGGTGGTATGGCTACACCTTC
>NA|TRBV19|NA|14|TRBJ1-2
CASSSHREDYGYTF
TGTGCCAGTAGTTCCCACAGGGAGGACTATGGCTACACCTTC
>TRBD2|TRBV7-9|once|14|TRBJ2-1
CASSHRLASSEQFF
TGTGCCAGCAGCCATAGACTAGCGTCGAGTGAGCAGTTCTTC
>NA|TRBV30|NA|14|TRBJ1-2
CAWSVMARSVGYTF
TGTGCCTGGAGTGTAATGGCCAGATCGGTTGGCTACACCTTC
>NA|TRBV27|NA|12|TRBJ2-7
CASRGQGYEQYF
TGTGCCAGCAGGGGGCAAGGGTACGAGCAGTACTTC
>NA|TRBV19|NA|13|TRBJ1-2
CAARTAHNYGYTF
TGTGCCGCCAGGACAGCCCATAACTATGGCTACACCTTC
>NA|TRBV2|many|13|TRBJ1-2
CASSEHKNYGYTF
TGTGCCAGCAGTGAGCACAAAAACTATGGCTACACCTTC
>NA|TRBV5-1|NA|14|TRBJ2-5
CASSQGVYQETQYF
TGCGCCAGCAGCCAGGGAGTCTATCAAGAGACCCAGTACTTC
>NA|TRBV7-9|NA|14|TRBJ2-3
CASSLVQGADTQYF
TGTGCCAGCAGCTTAGTACAGGGTGCAGATACGCAGTATTTT
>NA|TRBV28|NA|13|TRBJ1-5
CAIRGGGNQPQHF
TGTGCCATCCGAGGGGGAGGCAATCAGCCCCAGCATTTT
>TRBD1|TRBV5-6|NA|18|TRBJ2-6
CASSLTGQGISGANVLTF
TGTGCCAGCAGCTTGACGGGACAGGGGATTTCTGGGGCCAACGTCCTGACTTTC
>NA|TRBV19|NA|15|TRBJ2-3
CASSIGMGNGDTQYF
TGTGCCAGTAGTATCGGGATGGGGAACGGAGATACGCAGTATTTT
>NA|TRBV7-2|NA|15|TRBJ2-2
CASSLRGAGTGELFF
TGTGCCAGCAGCTTACGAGGGGCCGGCACCGGGGAGCTGTTTTTT
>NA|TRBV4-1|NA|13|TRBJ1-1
CASSQDKLAEAFF
TGCGCCAGCAGCCAAGATAAATTGGCTGAAGCTTTCTTT
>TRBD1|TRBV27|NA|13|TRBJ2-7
CASRRTGSNEQYF
TGTGCCAGCAGGCGGACAGGGAGCAACGAGCAGTACTTC
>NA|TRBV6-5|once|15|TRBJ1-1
CASSYLSSRQTEAFF
TGTGCCAGCAGTTACCTGTCGAGTAGACAAACTGAAGCTTTCTTT
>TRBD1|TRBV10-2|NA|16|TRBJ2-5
CASSDPTRTGQETQYF
TGCGCCAGCAGTGATCCAACTCGGACAGGTCAAGAGACCCAGTACTTC
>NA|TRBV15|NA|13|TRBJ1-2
CATSTGQGFRYTF
TGTGCCACCTCAACGGGGCAGGGGTTTCGCTACACCTTC
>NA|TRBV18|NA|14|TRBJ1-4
CASSWGTTNEKLFF
TGTGCCAGCTCCTGGGGGACAACTAATGAAAAACTGTTTTTT
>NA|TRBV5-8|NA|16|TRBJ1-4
CASSFRFRGVNEKLFF
TGTGCCAGCAGCTTCCGCTTCAGGGGCGTGAATGAAAAACTGTTTTTT
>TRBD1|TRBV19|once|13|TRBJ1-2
CASSLWTGQGYTF
TGTGCCAGTAGTTTATGGACAGGGCAAGGCTACACCTTC
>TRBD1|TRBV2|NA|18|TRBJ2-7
CASRRNLGWTGPSYEQYF
TGTGCCAGCAGAAGGAACCTGGGCTGGACAGGGCCCTCCTACGAGCAGTACTTC
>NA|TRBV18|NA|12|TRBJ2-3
CASSNPADTQYF
TGTGCCAGCTCAAATCCGGCGGATACGCAGTATTTT
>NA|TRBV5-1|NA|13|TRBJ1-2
CASSSKGSYGYTF
TGCGCCAGCAGCTCGAAGGGCTCCTATGGCTACACCTTC
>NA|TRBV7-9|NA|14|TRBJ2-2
CASSLRGNTGELFF
TGTGCCAGCAGCTTAAGAGGGAACACCGGGGAGCTGTTTTTT
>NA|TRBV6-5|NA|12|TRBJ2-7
CASSFGQFEQYF
TGTGCCAGCAGCTTCGGACAGTTCGAGCAGTACTTC
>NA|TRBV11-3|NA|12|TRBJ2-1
CASSLEDREQFF
TGTGCCAGCAGCTTAGAAGACAGAGAGCAGTTCTTC
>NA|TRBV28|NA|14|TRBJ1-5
CASRVGGEGQPQHF
TGTGCCAGCAGAGTGGGGGGGGAAGGACAGCCCCAGCATTTT
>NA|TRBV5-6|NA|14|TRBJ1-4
CASSARGLGEKLFF
TGTGCCAGCAGCGCCAGGGGATTGGGTGAAAAACTGTTTTTT
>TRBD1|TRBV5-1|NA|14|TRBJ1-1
CASSPGQGITEAFF
TGCGCCAGCAGCCCGGGACAGGGAATCACTGAAGCTTTCTTT
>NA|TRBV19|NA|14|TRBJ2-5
CASSIGFGLETQYF
TGTGCCAGTAGTATCGGCTTTGGCCTGGAGACCCAGTACTTC
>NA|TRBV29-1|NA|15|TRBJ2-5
CSVEDPSRVQETQYF
TGCAGCGTTGAAGATCCGAGCAGGGTCCAAGAGACCCAGTACTTC
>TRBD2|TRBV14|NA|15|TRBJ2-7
CASTFGGGPTYEQYF
TGTGCCAGTACTTTTGGGGGAGGGCCCACCTACGAGCAGTACTTC
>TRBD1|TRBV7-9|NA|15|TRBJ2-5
CASSPRRQGQETQYF
TGTGCCAGCAGCCCTCGACGACAGGGACAAGAGACCCAGTACTTC
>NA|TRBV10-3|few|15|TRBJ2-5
CAISESGGGAGTQYF
TGTGCCATCAGTGAGTCAGGGGGGGGAGCCGGGACCCAGTACTTC
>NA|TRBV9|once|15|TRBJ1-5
CASSVGGGPNQPQHF
TGTGCCAGCAGCGTAGGCGGGGGGCCTAATCAGCCCCAGCATTTT
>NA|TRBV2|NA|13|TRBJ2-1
CASSGQLYNEQFF
TGTGCCAGCAGTGGACAGCTCTACAATGAGCAGTTCTTC
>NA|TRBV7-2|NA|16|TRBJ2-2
CASSLGTGTRTGELFF
TGTGCCAGCAGCTTAGGGACCGGGACGCGGACCGGGGAGCTGTTTTTT
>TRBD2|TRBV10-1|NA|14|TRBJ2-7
CASSGTSGRYEQYF
TGCGCCAGCAGTGGAACTAGCGGGAGGTACGAGCAGTACTTC